This T cell receptor (beta chain) is drawn from a study of blood T cell repertoires in COVID-19. Per the original methods: Cell counts per sample came from amplifying reference gene primers. Assay used: immunoSEQ multiplex PCR; TCRdb lists only in-frame clones, some missing. That table supplies the V and J calls and clone size; D and trimming were determined from the DNA. The sample carries some 180,000 clones, 84% recorded once. Participant-reported clinical history was the basis for cohort assignment. V dropped 0 bases and J dropped 7 bases, with 13 bases sitting between them. The CDR3 consists of 16 residues. CDR1 and CDR2 from the germline V gene are MNHEY and SVGAGI.

The specimen was PBMCs or T cells enriched from blood (not recorded which). The chain recombines TRBV6-5 with TRBJ1-6; D remains unclear. This TCR came from a woman in her twenties or thirties who had been exposed to COVID-19. CDR3 coding DNA: TGTGCCAGCAGTTACTCAACGCTAAACGGGAATTCACCCCTCCACTTT. Protein: CASSYSTLNGNSPLHF.